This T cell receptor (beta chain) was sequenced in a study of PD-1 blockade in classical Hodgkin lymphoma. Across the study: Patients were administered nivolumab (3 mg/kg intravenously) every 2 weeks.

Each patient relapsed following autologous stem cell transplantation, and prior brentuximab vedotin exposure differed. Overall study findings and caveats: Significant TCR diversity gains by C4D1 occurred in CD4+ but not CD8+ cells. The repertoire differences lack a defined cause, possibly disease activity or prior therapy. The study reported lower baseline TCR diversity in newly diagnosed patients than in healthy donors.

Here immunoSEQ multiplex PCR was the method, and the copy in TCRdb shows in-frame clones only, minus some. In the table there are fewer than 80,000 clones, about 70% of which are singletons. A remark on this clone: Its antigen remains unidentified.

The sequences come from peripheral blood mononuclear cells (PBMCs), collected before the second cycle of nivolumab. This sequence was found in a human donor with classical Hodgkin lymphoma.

This chain's CDR3 is CASRRGTTDTQYF. The CDR3 bases are TGTGCCAGCAGGAGGGGGACCACAGATACGCAGTATTTT. The chain employs TRBV27 and TRBJ2-3, with D possibly being TRBD1 (6 bases). The germline gives CDR1 MNHEY, CDR2 SMNVEV (reference sequence). Trimming took off 6 bases at V and 2 bases at J, with 9 bases between the two ends. The CDR3 sequence is 13 residues long.